A selection of T cell receptor beta chains follows, all from one sample in a study of blood T cell repertoires in COVID-19. Libraries were prepared by immunoSEQ multiplex PCR; TCRdb keeps only in-frame clonotypes and omits some of them. Altogether more than 55,000 clones are present, more than 80% being singletons, with the ten largest covering roughly 8%. The sequencing input was peripheral blood. These receptors were taken from a human donor with active COVID-19. The donor label of this sample is uncertain. The CDR3 runs from the conserved cysteine through the conserved F or W.

TRBJ2-3,TRBV10-3,14,CATGASDSTDTQYF
TRBJ2-7,TRBV21-1,16,CASSKVDGDRDHEQYF
TRBJ2-7,TRBV28,16,CASSPPGQGSLYEQYF
TRBJ2-5,TRBV6-6,16,CASSYKRGVPKETQYF
TRBJ2-3,TRBV2,14,CASSETRVSDTQYF
TRBJ2-3,TRBV24-1,16,CATSDGSGRATDTQYF
TRBJ2-7,TRBV6-1,18,CASSEARHGLPNTYEQYF
TRBJ2-1,TRBV7-8,14,CASSPPTGEAVQFF
TRBJ2-3,TRBV25-1,16,CASRPGTSEVSDTQYF
TRBJ1-4,TRBV2,16,CASMAGASSIGEKLFF
TRBJ1-2,TRBV30,13,CAWSVDENYGYTF
TRBJ1-1,TRBV6-5,14,CASSRQVFNTEAFF
TRBJ2-5,TRBV4-3,15,CASSRIGTSQETQYF
TRBJ2-7,TRBV11-2,16,CASSTRDSRDPYEQYF
TRBJ1-3,TRBV30,13,CARVRKSGNTIYF
TRBJ2-5,TRBV6-5,15,CASISGGAAEETQYF
TRBJ2-5,TRBV19,16,CASSILPGQGAKTQYF
TRBJ2-2,TRBV3-1/TRBV3-2,13,CASRRANTGELFF
TRBJ2-5,TRBV9,19,CASSVAAWGQGFAKETQYF
TRBJ2-3,TRBV18,14,CASSPLQGMDTQYF
TRBJ1-5,TRBV30,15,CAWSPWGESNQPQHF
TRBJ1-1,TRBV3-1/TRBV3-2,14,CASSQYRGSTEAFF
TRBJ2-1,TRBV27,19,CASSSTTGTGFLSYNEQFF
TRBJ1-2,TRBV28,14,CASSGQAFNYGYTF
TRBJ2-7,TRBV6-1,15,CASSEWDSLSYEQYF
TRBJ2-6,TRBV12-5,17,CASGLASGVSGANVLTF
TRBJ2-2,TRBV10-2,13,CASGLENTGELFF
TRBJ2-7,TRBV13,14,CASSPSQGFYEQYF
TRBJ2-1,TRBV14,15,CASSQRGGGANEQFF
TRBJ1-1,TRBV3-1/TRBV3-2,14,CASSLLSANTEAFF
TRBJ1-1,TRBV27,15,CASSPDRRWNTEAFF
TRBJ1-3,TRBV3-1/TRBV3-2,14,CASSQGRGRYTIYF
TRBJ1-5,TRBV18,16,CASSLGQGQANQPQHF
TRBJ2-3,TRBV7-9,16,CASSSRDSSSTDTQYF
TRBJ2-2,TRBV7-3,20,CASSLRGLAGGPVITGELFF
TRBJ2-7,TRBV27,16,CASSPYQTGQNYEQYF
TRBJ2-3,TRBV12-3/TRBV12-4,13,CASSLRVSDTQYF
TRBJ2-2,TRBV20-1,14,CSASYRGHTGELFF
TRBJ2-5,TRBV7-6,17,CASSLFALGGAGETQYF
TRBJ2-7,TRBV4-3,16,CASSQDDAGRGYEQYF
TRBJ2-4,TRBV6-2/TRBV6-3,15,CASSPISWTLFSQYF
TRBJ2-7,TRBV27,15,CASSLLGAATGEQYF
TRBJ2-3,TRBV5-1,13,CASSLGRQDTQYF
TRBJ2-3,TRBV3-1/TRBV3-2,18,CASSQDRQGGTHTDTQYF
TRBJ2-6,TRBV6-6,19,CASSRGLAVQSSGANVLTF
TRBJ2-7,TRBV7-3,16,CASSPNPGTAYYEQYF
TRBJ1-4,TRBV19,14,CASSHRGTNEKLFF
TRBJ2-5,TRBV7-9,13,CASSLWRGETQYF
TRBJ1-2,TRBV19,13,CTSSTGQGLGYTF
TRBJ1-1,TRBV13,16,CASSFALGGARTEAFF
TRBJ2-7,TRBV11-2,15,CASSSIGQPMDEQYF